This T cell receptor (delta chain) was documented in a study of gamma-delta chains in newborns, infants, children. Study-wide context: Microbial exposure reportedly drives polyclonal innate γδ T cell expansion after birth.

TCRdb reprocessed the reads through CATT. In the table there are 2,000 to 3,000 delta-chain clones, 5.5% to 8% of which are singletons. This clone came up a few times. Since a much larger clone is just one base distant, this may be a read error. Unmatched junction bases numbered 15, after V lost 2 bases and J lost 0 bases. Germline V gene sequence: CDR1 GEAIGNYY, CDR2 EKD. The CDR3 has 21 amino acids. The receptor comes from a child who was a newborn, infant or young child, either healthy, febrile or measles-vaccinated (not recorded which). V gene TRDV2 combines with J gene TRDJ3, with 7 bases aligning to TRDD3. Sequencing input: blood. The DNA for the CDR3 is TGTGCCTGTGACAGAGTGGGACTGGGGATCTCCTCCTCCTGGGACACCCGACAGATGTTTTTC. Translated: CACDRVGLGISSSWDTRQMFF.